These 7 T cell receptor beta chains were sequenced from one sample in a study of CD8 T cells in ankylosing spondylitis. Overall study findings and caveats: Within ankylosing spondylitis blood, a TCR beta motif made up of seven to nine highly homologous variants appeared to be characteristic.

TCRdb used MiXCR to reprocess the 5' RACE reads, holding one entry per CDR3 protein. The sample lists more than 650,000 distinct CDR3 sequences; over 9.5% were seen once. These receptors are not linked to any known antigen. The sequencing sample was made of blood, either unsorted or a sorted T cell fraction (not recorded which). Receptors were obtained from a male donor with ankylosing spondylitis.

This clonotype was detected a few times. The chain's CDR3 is CASKTNFQETQYF. The CDR3 bases are TGTGCCAGCAAGACTAATTTCCAAGAGACCCAGTACTTC. The chain combines TRBV12-3 or TRBV12-4 with TRBJ2-5; the D gene is possibly TRBD2 (5 bases). V was shortened by 7 bases and J by 1 base, with 10 bases between the two germline ends. The CDR3 totals 13 residues.

Only a few counts were recorded for this clonotype. The chain employs TRBV7-2 and TRBJ2-6, with a tentative D call TRBD1 (6 bases). Between the trimmed V and J ends, which lost 5 bases and 9 bases, there was a span of 14 bases. The CDR3 runs to 14 residues. Germline V gene lookup returns CDR1 SGHTA and CDR2 FQGNSA. The CDR3 DNA follows: TGTGCCAGCAGCCCAAGACAGGTTTTCAACGTCCTGACTTTC. It codes for CASSPRQVFNVLTF.

The rearrangement links TRBV19 to TRBJ2-2; a possible D gene is TRBD1 (6 bases). CDR1 is LNHDA, CDR2 SQIVND, per germline (reference sequence). The CDR3 totals 16 residues. Trimming removed 7 bases from V and 7 bases from J, with 22 bases in between. CDR3: CASTLNMGTGSGELFF. CDR3 DNA: TGTGCCAGTACCTTGAACATGGGAACAGGGAGCGGGGAGCTGTTTTTT. Combining the CDR3 with reference TRBV19 and TRBJ2-2 gives the whole variable domain DGGITQSPKYLFRKEGQNVTLSCEQNLNHDAMYWYRQDPGQGLRLIYYSQIVNDFQKGDIAEGYSVSREKKESFPLTVTSAQKNPTAFYLCASTLNMGTGSGELFFGEGSRLTVL.

This clonotype has only a few counts. The V call is TRBV6-1, the J call TRBJ2-7, with TRBD1 matching over 9 bases. Per the germline V gene, CDR1 is MNHNS and CDR2 is SASEGT. The CDR3 loop spans 14 amino acids. The J segment lost 7 bases and the V segment lost 5 bases, leaving 9 bases of the junction unmatched. The CDR3 DNA reads as TGTGCCAGCAGTAGCGGGACAGGGAACTTGGAGCAGTACTTC. It yields the protein CASSSGTGNLEQYF.

The V call is TRBV7-3, the J call TRBJ2-1; D gene ambiguous. This CDR3 is 12 amino acids long. CDR1 SGHTA and CDR2 FQGTGA come from the germline V gene. V was clipped by 1 base and J by 10 bases, with 8 bases between them. DNA of the CDR3: TGTGCCAGCAGCTTAAAGGATGGGGAGCAGTTCTTC. Translating gives CASSLKDGEQFF.

The V call is TRBV20-1, the J call TRBJ2-1, with D perhaps given as TRBD1 or TRBD2 (5 bases each). Germline V gene lookup returns CDR1 DFQATT and CDR2 SNEGSKA (reference sequence). The V end lost 7 bases, the J end lost 16 bases, and 20 bases lay between the germline ends. This CDR3 has 11 residues. The CDR3 loop is CSVNYRDAAFF. The CDR3 DNA reads TGCAGTGTCAATTACCGGGACGCTGCTTTCTTC.

V gene TRBV5-1 combines with J gene TRBJ1-1, with 11 positions matching TRBD1. Germline V gives CDR1 SGHRS, CDR2 YFSETQ. This CDR3 is 15 amino acids long. With 2 bases clipped from V and 7 bases from J, the junction kept 7 bases outside the gene matches. Here the CDR3 DNA reads TGCGCCAGCAGCTTTTCGGGACAGGGGGGAGGTGAAGCTTTCTTT. It translates to CASSFSGQGGGEAFF.